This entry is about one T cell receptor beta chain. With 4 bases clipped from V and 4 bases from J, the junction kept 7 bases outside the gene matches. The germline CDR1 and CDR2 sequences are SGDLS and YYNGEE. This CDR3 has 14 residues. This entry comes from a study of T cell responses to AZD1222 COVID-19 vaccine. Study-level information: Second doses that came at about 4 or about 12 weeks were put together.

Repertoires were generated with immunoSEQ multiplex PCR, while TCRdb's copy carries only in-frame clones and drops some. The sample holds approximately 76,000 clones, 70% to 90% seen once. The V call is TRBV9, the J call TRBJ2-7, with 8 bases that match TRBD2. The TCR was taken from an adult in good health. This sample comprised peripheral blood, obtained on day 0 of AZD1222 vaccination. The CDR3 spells CASSPRTSTYEQYF. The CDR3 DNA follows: TGTGCCAGCAGCCCGCGGACTAGCACTTACGAGCAGTACTTC.